The rows below give T cell receptor beta chains drawn from one sample of a study of cytomegalovirus exposure and HLA in healthy donors. Generated by immunoSEQ multiplex PCR, the TCRdb table keeps only in-frame clones and is missing some. The data contain about 180,000 clones, over 75% of them singletons. Material: PBMCs. These receptors all come from a woman between 50 and 59 years old in good health and CMV-seronegative. CDR3s include the opening cysteine and the closing phenylalanine or tryptophan. Fields, in order: J gene, clone size, V gene, D gene, CDR3 DNA, CDR3 protein. A D gene is named only where the DNA matches it firmly. Size values are once, few and many counts, or a class for expanded clones, and some rows have none.

TRBJ2-3 NA TRBV28 TRBD2 TGTGCCAGCACCCGTGGGCCCCAAGCGGGGGGGCCGATAGATACGCAGTATTTT CASTRGPQAGGPIDTQYF
TRBJ1-1 NA TRBV7-2 TRBD1 TGTGCCAGCAGCTTAGGGGGGACAGGCGGGGTGGTGACTGAAGCTTTCTTT CASSLGGTGGVVTEAFF
TRBJ2-1 NA TRBV7-2 NA TGTGCCAGCAGCCGTTTTGTGGGAGAGTTCGGCTCCTACAATGAGCAGTTCTTC CASSRFVGEFGSYNEQFF
TRBJ1-1 few TRBV5-1 NA TGCGCCAGCAGCTTTCAGAGCGCGAACACTGAAGCTTTCTTT CASSFQSANTEAFF
TRBJ2-2 NA TRBV28 NA TGTGCCAGTGGCCCAACATCGACCGGGGAGCTGTTTTTT CASGPTSTGELFF
TRBJ2-5 NA TRBV4-2 NA TGTGCCAGCAGCCAAGATTTAGTAGCGGCCTCCCTGGAGACCCAGTACTTC CASSQDLVAASLETQYF
TRBJ2-4 NA TRBV7-9 NA TGTGCCAGCAGCTCCCCCCTGGACTCTAGTCTAGCCAAAAACATTCAGTACTTC CASSSPLDSSLAKNIQYF
TRBJ1-5 few TRBV10-2 NA TGCGCCAGCAGTGAGTCGGGGGGGAATCAGCCCCAGCATTTT CASSESGGNQPQHF
TRBJ2-1 NA TRBV28 TRBD2 TGTGCCAGCAGTGTCCGTCCAACCGGGACTAACCGTAGGTACAATGAGCAGTTCTTC CASSVRPTGTNRRYNEQFF
TRBJ1-2 NA TRBV28 TRBD1 TGTGCCGCTCGGACAGGGAAGGTCTATGGCTACACCTTC CAARTGKVYGYTF
TRBJ2-3 NA TRBV4-1 NA TGCGCCAGCAGAACGGGTAGCACAGATACGCAGTATTTT CASRTGSTDTQYF
TRBJ2-7 NA TRBV13 NA TGTGCCAGCAGCCTTAACGGTGACTGGCAAAACTCCTACGAGCAGTACTTC CASSLNGDWQNSYEQYF
TRBJ2-2 once TRBV7-9 NA TGTGCCAGCAGCTTGCGGAGGAACACCGGGGAGCTGTTTTTT CASSLRRNTGELFF
TRBJ2-5 NA TRBV25-1 NA TGTGCCAGCAGCCTCCCCCAACCGGGGAGCCAACAGTACTTC CASSLPQPGSQQYF
TRBJ1-2 NA TRBV9 NA TGTGCCAGCAGCGTAGGTTTCCGGGGGGTCAACTATGGCTACACCTTC CASSVGFRGVNYGYTF
TRBJ2-7 NA TRBV10-1 NA TGCGCCAGCAGTGATTTGCGGGGCCCGGGCCCCTACGAGCAGTACTTC CASSDLRGPGPYEQYF
TRBJ1-5 NA TRBV11-2 NA TGTGCCAGCAGCTCGCAGCCAGGAGGTCAGCCCCAGCATTTT CASSSQPGGQPQHF
TRBJ2-7 NA TRBV13 TRBD2 TGTGCCAGCAGCTTTGGACTAGCGGGCCTTTTGTTAGCCTACGAGCAGTACTTC CASSFGLAGLLLAYEQYF
TRBJ2-3 NA TRBV5-1 NA TGCGCCAGCAGCTTGCAGGGAGGAGGTACAGATACGCAGTATTTT CASSLQGGGTDTQYF
TRBJ2-1 few TRBV28 TRBD2 TGTGCCAGCAGTTTGGAGCTAGCGGGGGGGTACAATGAGCAGTTCTTC CASSLELAGGYNEQFF
TRBJ2-7 NA TRBV5-6 TRBD1 TGTGCCAGCAGCTGGGGACAGGCCTACGAGCAGTACTTC CASSWGQAYEQYF
TRBJ2-3 NA TRBV7-8 TRBD2 TGTGCCAGCAGCATAATAGCGGGGGGGCGGAGCACAGATACGCAGTATTTT CASSIIAGGRSTDTQYF
TRBJ2-7 NA TRBV7-9 NA TGTGCCAGCAGCTTAGCCCCTAGTAATCACGAGCAGTACTTC CASSLAPSNHEQYF
TRBJ1-2 NA TRBV6-6 TRBD1 TGTGCCAGCAGTTACGGGACAGGGGGCGGCTACACCTTC CASSYGTGGGYTF
TRBJ2-7 NA TRBV5-1 TRBD1 TGCGCCAGCAGCTCAAACCCGGGACAGGGCTACGAGCAGTACTTC CASSSNPGQGYEQYF
TRBJ1-2 once TRBV18 NA TGTGCCAGCTCACCGGGAGAGAGTCTATATGGCTACACCTTC CASSPGESLYGYTF
TRBJ2-3 NA TRBV4-3 TRBD2 TGCGCCAGCAGCCAACTTTCGACTAGCGGGGAAATCGGAGATACGCAGTATTTT CASSQLSTSGEIGDTQYF
TRBJ1-1 NA TRBV29-1 NA TGCAGCGTCGCCCCCAGGCTGAGGGATGAAGCTTTCTTT CSVAPRLRDEAFF
TRBJ1-2 NA TRBV18 NA TGTGCCAGCTCACCTCTCCGACAGCAGAATTCTAACTATGGCTACACCTTC CASSPLRQQNSNYGYTF
TRBJ2-1 NA TRBV6-6 NA TGTGCCAGCAGTTACGGGAGCGGGTATAATGAGCAGTTCTTC CASSYGSGYNEQFF
TRBJ1-5 NA TRBV30 NA TGTGCCTGGAGTAACAGGGTGGGTCAGCCCCAGCATTTT CAWSNRVGQPQHF
TRBJ2-5 NA TRBV7-2 TRBD1 TGTGCCAGCAGCTTGGGACAGGGGCGGCAAGAGACCCAGTACTTC CASSLGQGRQETQYF
TRBJ2-7 once TRBV30 NA TGTGCCTGGAGTTTCGTCGGGATCGAGCAGTACTTC CAWSFVGIEQYF
TRBJ2-3 NA TRBV28 TRBD1 TGTGCCAGCAGTACACAGGGGGCAGATACGCAGTATTTT CASSTQGADTQYF
TRBJ2-5 NA TRBV7-2 TRBD2 TGTGCCAGCAGCTTGACTAGCGGGGGTTTTTACCAAGAGACCCAGTACTTC CASSLTSGGFYQETQYF
TRBJ2-3 NA TRBV12-5 TRBD2 TGTGCTAGTGGTTTGGTACCGACTAGCGGGAGGAGAGGGCCAGATACGCAGTATTTT CASGLVPTSGRRGPDTQYF
TRBJ2-4 NA TRBV7-8 NA TGTGCCAGCAGCTTCGGACCACAGGTTACCATAGCCAAAAACATTCAGTACTTC CASSFGPQVTIAKNIQYF
TRBJ2-5 NA TRBV5-1 TRBD1 TGCGCCAGCAGAGGACAGGGCGTTGGGGAGACCCAGTACTTC CASRGQGVGETQYF
TRBJ2-5 NA TRBV5-4 TRBD1 TGTGCCAGCAACCGACAGGGCCAAGAGACCCAGTACTTC CASNRQGQETQYF
TRBJ2-7 NA TRBV10-3 TRBD1 TGTGCCATCAGCCTCCGACAGGGGCCATACGAGCAGTACTTC CAISLRQGPYEQYF
TRBJ2-5 NA TRBV7-9 TRBD1 TGTGCCAGCAGCGTCGGGACAGGCTACTCAGGGGAGACCCAGTACTTC CASSVGTGYSGETQYF
TRBJ1-1 once TRBV19 TRBD1 TGTGCCAGTAGTACCAACAGGGGCACTGAAGCTTTCTTT CASSTNRGTEAFF
TRBJ2-2 NA TRBV7-3 NA TGTGCCAGCAGCTTAAGATACGGCGACAGTCAAACCGGGGAGCTGTTTTTT CASSLRYGDSQTGELFF
TRBJ1-3 NA TRBV18 NA TGTGCCAGCTCACCACCGGGCAGGGGAGCTGGAAACACCATATATTTT CASSPPGRGAGNTIYF